The 27 T cell receptor beta chains given below trace back to one sample, sequenced in a study of blood T cell repertoires in COVID-19. Profiled with immunoSEQ multiplex PCR; TCRdb holds only in-frame clones, not every one. The sample shows 200,000 to 250,000 clones, 88% of them seen only once. Sequencing was performed on peripheral blood. These receptor sequences come from a man aged 70-80 years with acute or convalescent COVID-19.

This chain joins TRBV7-9 and TRBJ1-2, with no clear D. The CDR3 has 12 residues. Trimming removed 5 bases from V and 6 bases from J, with 10 bases in between. The V gene's germline CDR1 is SEHNR and CDR2 FQNEAQ (reference sequence). This CDR3 reads CASSHTRDGYTF. CDR3 nucleotides: TGTGCCAGCAGCCACACCCGGGATGGCTACACCTTC.

The rearrangement links TRBV27 to TRBJ2-2, with 12 nucleotides matching TRBD1. The CDR3 length is 18 residues. J lost 7 bases, V lost 0 bases, and 9 bases had no gene match. Germline values: CDR1 MNHEY, CDR2 SMNVEV (reference sequence). In DNA, the CDR3 is TGTGCCAGCAGTTTATCTAAGGGACAGGGGGCGCGGGGCGGGGAGCTGTTTTTT. It is translated as CASSLSKGQGARGGELFF.

This rearrangement joins TRBV4-2 to TRBJ2-2; 7 bases align to TRBD2. The junction had 18 bases not matched to a gene; V was cut back by 4 bases and J by 4 bases. Germline V gives CDR1 LGHNA, CDR2 YNFKEQ. The CDR3 spans 19 residues. For the CDR3, the DNA is TGTGCCAGCAGCCGAGAGAGACCTTTATTGGGGGGGTTCACCGGGGAGCTGTTTTTT. This gives the protein CASSRERPLLGGFTGELFF.

J is TRBJ1-2 and V is TRBV28; D call uncertain. Germline CDR1 MDHEN, CDR2 SYDVKM. V lost 4 bases, J lost 5 bases, and 23 bases lay in between. CDR3 size: 17 residues. Written as DNA, the CDR3 is TGTGCCAGCAGTTCCACGACTGGAAAACCCCCCCAGTATGGCTACACCTTC. Residues: CASSSTTGKPPQYGYTF.

This rearrangement joins TRBV30 to TRBJ2-6; TRBD1 matches 8 bases. The CDR3 is 16 amino acids. J was trimmed by 3 bases and V by 1 base; bases with no gene match: 5. Germline V gene lookup returns CDR1 GTSNPN and CDR2 SVGIG (reference sequence). CDR3 bases: TGTGCCTGGAGTGCCATGACAGGGGATGGGGCCAACGTCCTGACTTTC. Translation gives CAWSAMTGDGANVLTF. Supplemented by reference TRBV30 and TRBJ2-6, the full variable domain reads SQTIHQWPATLVQPVGSPLSLECTVEGTSNPNLYWYRQAAGRGLQLLFYSVGIGQISSEVPQNLSASRPQDRQFILSSKKLLLSDSGFYLCAWSAMTGDGANVLTFGAGSRLTVL.

The chain combines TRBV30 with TRBJ1-1; D is unclear. The CDR3 is 11 residues long. CDR1 and CDR2 (germline): GTSNPN, SVGIG (reference sequence). V lost 5 bases and J lost 11, with 15 bases in between. Written as DNA, the CDR3 is TGTGCCTGGGCTTATTCCCAACGGGCTTTCTTT. Protein product: CAWAYSQRAFF.

The chain combines TRBV5-5 with TRBJ1-5; 9 nucleotides align to TRBD1. The V and J ends lost 4 bases and 4 bases, in that order; junction bases with no gene match: 6. There are 15 residues in the CDR3. In germline, CDR1 is SGHKS, CDR2 YYEKEE (reference sequence). The CDR3 DNA sequence: TGTGCCAGCAGCCTCGGGACAGGGAGTAATCAGCCCCAGCATTTT. It translates to CASSLGTGSNQPQHF.

The chain employs TRBV7-2 and TRBJ1-4, with TRBD1 matching 7 bases. This CDR3 region has 16 residues. The germline V gene has CDR1 SGHTA and CDR2 FQGNSA. The J segment lost 7 bases and the V segment lost 5 bases, leaving 13 bases of the junction unmatched. The CDR3 protein is CASSPQPTGAGEKLFF. CDR3 DNA: TGTGCCAGCAGCCCGCAACCTACAGGGGCTGGTGAAAAACTGTTTTTT.

V is TRBV28 and J is TRBJ2-7; 11 bases align to TRBD2. With V trimmed by 5 bases and J by 2 bases, 8 bases remained unmatched. CDR1 and CDR2 from the germline V gene are MDHEN and SYDVKM. CDR3 length equals 16 residues. CDR3 in DNA: TGTGCCAGCAGTCCGGTTATAGCGGGAGGGCCCTACGAGCAGTACTTC. Its protein product is CASSPVIAGGPYEQYF.

The chain couples TRBV10-3 to TRBJ1-1; TRBD1 matches at 9 bases. J was trimmed by 5 bases and V by 0 bases; bases with no gene match: 7. Germline-derived CDR1 and CDR2 are ENHRY and SYGVKD. The CDR3 length is 16 residues. CDR3 sequence (DNA): TGTGCCATCAGTGAGTCGATGGGACAGGGAGGAACTGAAGCTTTCTTT. Residues: CAISESMGQGGTEAFF.

CDR3 region: CASSPAAGYNEQFF. In DNA, the CDR3 is TGTGCCAGCTCACCCGCAGCAGGGTACAATGAGCAGTTCTTC. This sequence joins TRBV18 and TRBJ2-1, with D tentatively TRBD1 (5 bases). V lost 3 bases and J 4 bases, leaving 10 bases between the germline ends. CDR1 and CDR2 from the germline V gene are KGHSH and LQKENI. The length of the CDR3 is 14 residues.

The chain combines TRBV30 with TRBJ2-7; TRBD1 is a possible D gene (6 bases). CDR1 GTSNPN and CDR2 SVGIG come from the germline V gene (reference sequence). The CDR3 sequence is 12 residues long. The V and J ends lost 1 base and 3 bases respectively, with 7 bases between them. DNA of the CDR3: TGTGCCTGGAGTGAACAGGGCTACGAGCAGTACTTC. Translating gives CAWSEQGYEQYF.

The chain combines TRBV27 with TRBJ2-2; TRBD1 might be the D (5 bases). Looked up from germline, CDR1 is MNHEY and CDR2 is SMNVEV (reference sequence). With 6 bases removed from V and 2 bases from J, the gap between germline ends came to 25 bases. The CDR3 loop spans 19 amino acids. The CDR3 nucleotides are TGTGCCAGCAGCCTGGTGGGGTGGGGCAGCTCGTTCAACACCGGGGAGCTGTTTTTT. This sequence encodes CASSLVGWGSSFNTGELFF.

This chain uses TRBV9 with TRBJ2-2, with TRBD1 identical over 9 bases. The V and J ends lost 3 bases and 1 base, in that order; junction bases with no gene match: 1. The germline gives CDR1 SGDLS, CDR2 YYNGEE. This CDR3 comprises 15 residues. Here the CDR3 DNA reads TGTGCCAGCAGCGACAGGGGGCTGAACACCGGGGAGCTGTTTTTT. Protein sequence: CASSDRGLNTGELFF.

CDR3 DNA: TGCGCCAGCAGCCGTGTAGGGGGCGACACCGGGGAGCTGTTTTTT. This encodes CASSRVGGDTGELFF. The gene calls are TRBV5-1 and TRBJ2-2; 7 bases agree with TRBD1. The V segment lost 4 bases and the J segment 3 bases; nucleotides outside the gene matches: 6. The CDR3 runs 15 residues. The germline V gene has CDR1 SGHRS and CDR2 YFSETQ.

J is TRBJ2-5 and V is TRBV9; 10 bases agree with TRBD2. The CDR3 is 14 residues long. Trimming took 4 bases from V and 5 from J; bases not matched to a gene: 5. Germline V gene data show CDR1 as SGDLS and CDR2 as YYNGEE. The CDR3, as DNA: TGTGCCAGCAGCTCTAGCGGGAGTAAGGAGACCCAGTACTTC. Its protein product is CASSSSGSKETQYF.

The chain uses TRBV3-1 (or the pseudogene TRBV3-2) and TRBJ1-1, with D possibly matching TRBD1 (6 bases). V was trimmed by 6 bases and J by 1 base, leaving 12 bases between them. The CDR3 contains 14 residues. Germline V gene lookup returns CDR1 LGHDT and CDR2 YNNKEL (reference sequence). The CDR3 DNA reads TGTGCCAGCAGTGATACACAGGGGAACACTGAAGCTTTCTTT. Encoded protein: CASSDTQGNTEAFF.

The CDR3 protein is CASSTRVSNTEAFF. CDR3 nucleotides: TGTGCCAGCAGCACTAGGGTATCGAACACTGAAGCTTTCTTT. The V and J genes are TRBV13 and TRBJ1-1; D not resolved. The germline CDR1 and CDR2 sequences are PRHDT and FYEKMQ (reference sequence). V dropped 5 bases and J dropped 1 base, with 11 bases sitting between them. CDR3 length: 14 residues.

The rearrangement joins TRBV28 to TRBJ1-3; D might be TRBD1 (5 bases). Germline V gene lookup returns CDR1 MDHEN and CDR2 SYDVKM. The length of the CDR3 is 13 residues. V gave up 3 bases and J gave up 5 bases, with 8 bases separating them. The CDR3 region has the DNA TGTGCCAGCAGTTTGGGGGGAAGAAACACCATATATTTT. Translation gives CASSLGGRNTIYF.

This chain uses TRBV11-2 with TRBJ1-1; D remains ambiguous. The ends were cut back, 0 bases at V and 0 bases at J, with 8 bases in the middle. This CDR3 is 15 amino acids long. CDR1 is SGHAT and CDR2 is FQNNGV in the germline V gene. The chain's CDR3 is CASSLEWALNTEAFF. The CDR3 region has the DNA TGTGCCAGCAGCTTAGAGTGGGCACTGAACACTGAAGCTTTCTTT.

This chain links TRBV2 with TRBJ2-5; possibly TRBD1 for D (5 bases). CDR1 is SNHLY, CDR2 FYNNEI, per germline. The CDR3 is made up of 13 amino acids. V gave up 7 bases and J gave up 0 bases, with 9 bases separating them. The chain's CDR3 is CASIRGYQETQYF. CDR3 coding DNA: TGTGCCAGCATAAGGGGCTACCAAGAGACCCAGTACTTC.

The chain uses TRBV6-1 and TRBJ2-5; D may be TRBD1 (5 bases). V shed 4 bases and J shed 0 bases, with 18 bases lying between them. The germline V gene has CDR1 MNHNS and CDR2 SASEGT. This CDR3 is built from 17 residues. CDR3 in DNA: TGTGCCAGCAGTGTATACCACCGGACACAGTACCAAGAGACCCAGTACTTC. This gives the protein CASSVYHRTQYQETQYF.

This chain joins TRBV18 and TRBJ1-5, with 8 bases matching TRBD1. Trimming took 3 bases from V and 6 from J; bases not matched to a gene: 7. The CDR3 has 15 amino acids. Germline CDR1 is KGHSH and CDR2 is LQKENI. This CDR3 is CASSPGTGGGQPQHF. The DNA for the CDR3 is TGTGCCAGCTCACCCGGGACAGGTGGAGGTCAGCCCCAGCATTTT.

CDR3 in DNA: TGCGCCAGCAGCCCCTCTGCGGGAGAGAGTACGCAGTATTTT. This codes for CASSPSAGESTQYF. The chain employs TRBV5-1 and TRBJ2-3; TRBD2 matches 7 bases. The CDR3 loop spans 14 amino acids. V lost 4 bases to trimming and J lost 8 bases; unmatched junction nucleotides: 10. CDR1 SGHRS and CDR2 YFSETQ come from the germline V gene.

This clone was observed a handful of times. V gene TRBV28 combines with J gene TRBJ2-7; 7 bases are a match to TRBD1. The CDR3 is 14 residues long. Germline CDR1 and CDR2: MDHEN and SYDVKM. Unmatched junction bases numbered 7, after V lost 7 bases and J lost 1 base. The CDR3 spells CASIGGTRSYEQYF. In DNA, the CDR3 is TGTGCCAGCATAGGGGGCACCCGGTCCTACGAGCAGTACTTC.

The chain is built from TRBV7-3 and TRBJ2-1; D is undetermined. The CDR3 totals 13 residues. Trimming pared 5 bases from V and 9 bases from J, leaving 14 bases between. Germline V lookup: CDR1 SGHTA, CDR2 FQGTGA. The CDR3 DNA sequence: TGTGCCAGCAGCCCCTCTTCGGGTATTGAGCAGTTCTTC. This gives the protein CASSPSSGIEQFF.

V is TRBV11-2 and J is TRBJ1-3; D perhaps matches TRBD1 (6 bases). V was pared by 1 base and J by 0 bases, with 10 bases between. The V gene's germline CDR1 is SGHAT and CDR2 FQNNGV. The CDR3 has 16 amino acids. The CDR3 bases are TGTGCCAGCAGCTTAGGACAGGTTCTCTCTGGAAACACCATATATTTT. Its translation is CASSLGQVLSGNTIYF.